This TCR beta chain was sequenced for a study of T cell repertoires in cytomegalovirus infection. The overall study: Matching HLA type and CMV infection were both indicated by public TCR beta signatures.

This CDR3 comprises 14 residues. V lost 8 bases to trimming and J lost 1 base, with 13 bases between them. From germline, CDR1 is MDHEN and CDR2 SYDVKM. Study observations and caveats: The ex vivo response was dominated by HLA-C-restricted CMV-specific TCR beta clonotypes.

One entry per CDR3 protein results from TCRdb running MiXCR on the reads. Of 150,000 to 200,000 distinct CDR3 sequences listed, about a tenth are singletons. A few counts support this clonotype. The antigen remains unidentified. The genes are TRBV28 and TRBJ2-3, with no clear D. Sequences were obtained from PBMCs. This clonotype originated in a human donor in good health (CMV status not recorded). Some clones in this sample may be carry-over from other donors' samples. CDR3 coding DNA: TGTGCCAGCCTCCCCCAACGTGGCACAGATACGCAGTATTTT. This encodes CASLPQRGTDTQYF.